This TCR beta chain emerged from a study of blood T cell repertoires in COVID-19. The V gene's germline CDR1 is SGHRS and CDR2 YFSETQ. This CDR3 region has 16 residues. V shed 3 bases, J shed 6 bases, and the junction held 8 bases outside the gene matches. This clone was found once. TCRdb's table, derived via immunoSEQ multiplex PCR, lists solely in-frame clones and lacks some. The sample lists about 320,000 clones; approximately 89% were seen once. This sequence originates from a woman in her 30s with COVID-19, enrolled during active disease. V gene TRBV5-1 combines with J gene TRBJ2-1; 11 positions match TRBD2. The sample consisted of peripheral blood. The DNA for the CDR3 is TGCGCCAGCAGCTCGAGGGGGACTAGCGGAACCAATGAGCAGTTCTTC. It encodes CASSSRGTSGTNEQFF.